This entry features one T cell receptor (beta chain) sequence. As yet, its antigen is unknown. TCRdb's table, derived via immunoSEQ multiplex PCR, lists solely in-frame clones and lacks some. Here the sample spans about 1.1 million clones, roughly 74% being singletons. Donors, healthy HIV-negative adults, lacked recent acute infections or vaccinations. Researchers partitioned CD4+ cells into CD45RA+ naive and CD45RA-negative memory subsets. The data are from a study of shared clonotypes between healthy human individuals. Findings of the study overall: Rarefaction exposed incomplete sorted-subset sequencing despite large depth.

CDR3 length: 14 amino acids. CDR1 and CDR2 (germline): MNHNY, SVGAGI (reference sequence). The ends were cut back, 7 bases at V and 6 bases at J, with 16 bases in the middle. The specimen sequenced was memory CD4+ T cells from PBMCs. Documented subset: CD45RA-negative fraction. The V call is TRBV6-6, the J call TRBJ1-5; D possibly corresponds to TRBD1 (6 bases). The receptor was isolated from a young man in good health. Some clones in this sample may be carry-over from other donors' samples. The CDR3 loop is CASNLQGSGQPQHF. DNA of the CDR3: TGTGCCAGCAACCTACAGGGATCTGGTCAGCCCCAGCATTTT.